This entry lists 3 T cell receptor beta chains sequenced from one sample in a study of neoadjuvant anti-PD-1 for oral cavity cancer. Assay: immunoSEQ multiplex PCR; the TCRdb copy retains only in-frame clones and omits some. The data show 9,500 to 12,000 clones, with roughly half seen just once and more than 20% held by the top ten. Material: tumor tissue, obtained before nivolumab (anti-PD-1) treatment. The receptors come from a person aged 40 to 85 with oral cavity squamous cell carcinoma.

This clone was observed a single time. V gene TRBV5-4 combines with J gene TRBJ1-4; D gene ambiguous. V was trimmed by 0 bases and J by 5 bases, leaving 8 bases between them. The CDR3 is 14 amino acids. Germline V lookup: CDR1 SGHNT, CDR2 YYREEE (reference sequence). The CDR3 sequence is CASSLDSRNEKLFF. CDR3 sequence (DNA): TGTGCCAGCAGCTTGGACAGTCGGAATGAAAAACTGTTTTTT.

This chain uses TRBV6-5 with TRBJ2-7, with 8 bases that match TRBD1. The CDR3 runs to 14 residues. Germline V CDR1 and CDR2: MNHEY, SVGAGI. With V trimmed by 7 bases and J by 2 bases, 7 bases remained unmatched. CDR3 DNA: TGTGCCAGCACCGAGGACAGGGTCCCCTACGAGCAGTACTTC. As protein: CASTEDRVPYEQYF.

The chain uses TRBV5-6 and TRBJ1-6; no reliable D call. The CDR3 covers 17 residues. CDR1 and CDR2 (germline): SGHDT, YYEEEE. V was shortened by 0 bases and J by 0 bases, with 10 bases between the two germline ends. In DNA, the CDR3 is TGTGCCAGCAGCTTGGTGTCTCAGAGCTCCTATAATTCACCCCTCCACTTT. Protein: CASSLVSQSSYNSPLHF.